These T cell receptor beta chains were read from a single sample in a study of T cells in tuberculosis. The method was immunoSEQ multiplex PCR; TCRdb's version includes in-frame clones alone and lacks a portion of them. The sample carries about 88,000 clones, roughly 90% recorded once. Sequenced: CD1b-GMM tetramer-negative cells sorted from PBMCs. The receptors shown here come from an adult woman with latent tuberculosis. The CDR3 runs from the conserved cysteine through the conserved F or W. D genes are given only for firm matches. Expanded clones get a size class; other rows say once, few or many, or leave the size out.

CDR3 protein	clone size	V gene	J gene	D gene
CASSPEPNYNQPQHF	-	TRBV18	TRBJ1-5	-
CASSLDPGQGANYGYTF	-	TRBV11-2	TRBJ1-2	TRBD1
CASSEWDRTIATNEKLFF	-	TRBV7-8	TRBJ1-4	TRBD1
CAWSVQVVTFDGYTF	-	TRBV30	TRBJ1-2	-
CASSQAIGGGANTEAFF	-	TRBV4-1	TRBJ1-1	-
CATSREAGGRAFF	-	TRBV15	TRBJ1-1	-
CSVNRAEGTEAFF	-	TRBV29-1	TRBJ1-1	-
CAWSVLAGKNQPQHF	-	TRBV30	TRBJ1-5	-
CASKLAGTRGTGELFF	-	TRBV19	TRBJ2-2	TRBD2
CASSLVRNSPLHF	-	TRBV7-8	TRBJ1-6	-
CASSSLGGDTEAFF	-	TRBV6-6	TRBJ1-1	-
CASSPPGTGHGGYTF	-	TRBV7-9	TRBJ1-2	TRBD1
CASISTGGWGTGELFF	-	TRBV21-1	TRBJ2-2	-
CASSLPLKETQYF	-	TRBV5-4	TRBJ2-5	-
CASSPPPASGGYNEQFF	few	TRBV5-4	TRBJ2-1	-
CASSGWTGGNTYEQYF	once	TRBV2	TRBJ2-7	TRBD1
CASSRTSGGRRTDTQYF	-	TRBV9	TRBJ2-3	TRBD2
CASTQGGGTYEQYF	-	TRBV19	-	TRBD2
CASSPGGTPAGEQFF	-	TRBV9	TRBJ2-1	TRBD2
CASSPITGELFF	-	TRBV5-4	TRBJ2-2	-
CASSWGTSADTQYF	-	TRBV5-1	TRBJ2-3	TRBD2
CASSPTPLQGNEQFF	-	TRBV7-2	TRBJ2-1	-
CASSYSGTRPQETQYF	-	TRBV28	TRBJ2-5	-
CASSRDRDTFSGNTIYF	-	TRBV18	TRBJ1-3	TRBD1